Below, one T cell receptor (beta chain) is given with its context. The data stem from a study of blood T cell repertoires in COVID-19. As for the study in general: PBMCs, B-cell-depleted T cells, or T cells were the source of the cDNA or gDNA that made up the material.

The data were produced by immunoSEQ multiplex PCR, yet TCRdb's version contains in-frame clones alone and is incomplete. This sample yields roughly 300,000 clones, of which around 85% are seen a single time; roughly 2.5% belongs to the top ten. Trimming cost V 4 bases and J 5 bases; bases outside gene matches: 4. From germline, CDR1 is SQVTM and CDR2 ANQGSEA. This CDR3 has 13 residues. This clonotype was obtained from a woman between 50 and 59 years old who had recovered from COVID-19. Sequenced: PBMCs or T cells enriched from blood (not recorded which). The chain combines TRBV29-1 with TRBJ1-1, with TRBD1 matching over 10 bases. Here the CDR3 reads CSVAGQGRTEAFF. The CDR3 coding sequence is TGCAGCGTTGCGGGACAGGGGAGGACTGAAGCTTTCTTT.